A selection of T cell receptor beta chains follows, all from one sample in a study of blood T cell repertoires in COVID-19. Using immunoSEQ multiplex PCR, the repertoire was profiled, and TCRdb retains in-frame clones only, with some absent. The sample includes 150,000 to 200,000 clones, over 70% of them seen just once. Sequencing was performed on PBMCs or T cells enriched from blood (not recorded which). All receptors derive from a man over 45 who had recovered from COVID-19. CDR3s include the opening cysteine and the closing phenylalanine or tryptophan. The order of the fields is V gene, D gene, clone size, J gene, CDR3 protein, CDR3 DNA. A D gene is named only where the DNA matches it firmly. Expanded clones get a size class; other rows say once, few or many, or leave the size out.

V: TRBV6-1
D: NA
size: NA
J: TRBJ1-2
CDR3: CASSEAAQALYGYTF
DNA: TGTGCCAGCAGTGAAGCAGCACAGGCTTTATATGGCTACACCTTC

V: TRBV28
D: TRBD2
size: NA
J: TRBJ2-2
CDR3: CASSPGAGGPGELFF
DNA: TGTGCCAGCAGCCCCGGGGCGGGAGGGCCCGGGGAGCTGTTTTTT

V: TRBV25-1
D: NA
size: NA
J: TRBJ2-1
CDR3: CASSRHGGTDYNEQFF
DNA: TGTGCCAGCAGTCGGCACGGAGGGACGGATTACAATGAGCAGTTCTTC

V: TRBV7-3
D: NA
size: NA
J: TRBJ2-4
CDR3: CASGLAQGSHQYF
DNA: TGTGCCAGTGGTTTAGCACAGGGATCACATCAGTACTTC

V: TRBV2
D: TRBD2
size: NA
J: TRBJ2-4
CDR3: CASSEPLADKNIQYF
DNA: TGTGCCAGCAGTGAACCCCTAGCGGACAAAAACATTCAGTACTTC

V: TRBV5-4
D: TRBD1
size: NA
J: TRBJ2-3
CDR3: CASSPRGPTDTQYF
DNA: TGTGCCAGCAGCCCCAGGGGGCCTACAGATACGCAGTATTTT

V: TRBV2
D: TRBD2
size: NA
J: TRBJ2-7
CDR3: CASSLAELYEQYF
DNA: TGTGCCAGTTCACTAGCGGAGCTCTACGAGCAGTACTTC

V: TRBV29-1
D: TRBD1
size: NA
J: TRBJ1-2
CDR3: CSVAGGQGYGYTF
DNA: TGCAGCGTTGCAGGGGGCCAGGGCTATGGCTACACCTTC

V: TRBV19
D: TRBD1
size: few
J: TRBJ2-5
CDR3: CASSTGQGAKETQYF
DNA: TGTGCCAGTAGTACGGGACAGGGGGCGAAGGAGACCCAGTACTTC

V: TRBV24-1
D: TRBD1
size: NA
J: TRBJ2-7
CDR3: CATSAPGQGAGEQYF
DNA: TGTGCCACCAGTGCTCCCGGACAGGGGGCAGGCGAGCAGTACTTC

V: TRBV18
D: TRBD1
size: NA
J: TRBJ2-3
CDR3: CASSPGTADTQYF
DNA: TGTGCCAGCTCCCCCGGGACAGCAGATACGCAGTATTTT

V: TRBV13
D: TRBD2
size: NA
J: TRBJ2-7
CDR3: CASSSPTGTGGYEQYF
DNA: TGTGCCAGCAGCTCCCCTACGGGAACGGGGGGATACGAGCAGTACTTC

V: TRBV7-6
D: NA
size: NA
J: TRBJ2-5
CDR3: CASGAGSSQYF
DNA: TGTGCCTCCGGGGCGGGGTCGAGCCAGTACTTC

V: TRBV25-1
D: TRBD2
size: many
J: TRBJ2-3
CDR3: CASSERGGLGTDTQYF
DNA: TGTGCCAGCAGTGAACGGGGGGGTCTTGGCACAGATACGCAGTATTTT

V: TRBV5-1
D: NA
size: NA
J: TRBJ2-3
CDR3: CASSLGAISTDTQYF
DNA: TGCGCCAGCAGCTTGGGGGCAATTAGCACAGATACGCAGTATTTT